This T cell receptor (beta chain) stems from a study of tumor and adjacent non-tumor tissue in lung cancer. Study background: Aged roughly 30 to 76 years, patients included roughly 10 men and a few women with stage I to III disease. On average, productive TCRbeta reads reached a few million per sample.

This sample's RNA came from whole unsorted tissue. This clonotype has more than one count but fewer than ten. Three rounds of nested PCR, following a modified ARM-PCR protocol, produced the TCRbeta library. TCRdb called the multiplex PCR reads again in MiXCR, with one record for every CDR3 protein. The sample lists just over 200,000 distinct CDR3 sequences; around 71% were seen once. Trimming removed 2 bases at V and 3 bases at J, with 11 bases between. Germline V gene sequence: CDR1 SGHTA, CDR2 FQGNSA. The CDR3 covers 14 residues. The gene calls are TRBV7-2 and TRBJ2-7; D possibly corresponds to TRBD1 (6 bases). Specimen: lung tumor tissue. This TCR came from a man in his sixties with non-small cell lung cancer. The CDR3 region has the DNA TGTGCCAGCAGCTTACAGGGGTACGGCTACGAGCAGTACTTC. This sequence encodes CASSLQGYGYEQYF.